The sequence of this T cell receptor beta chain was determined in a study of shared clonotypes between healthy human individuals. The method was immunoSEQ multiplex PCR; TCRdb's version includes in-frame clones alone and lacks a portion of them. The sample yields 2 million to 2.5 million clones, approximately 95% seen once. Study-wide points: Across a handful of donors, naive CD4 shared roughly 5%, naive CD8 around 4%, memory CD4 roughly 2.5%, memory CD8 0.35% to 0.5%.

The germline gives CDR1 SGHRS, CDR2 YFSETQ. The CDR3 extends over 14 amino acids. V dropped 6 bases and J dropped 3 bases, with 15 bases sitting between them. Details on this clone: The antigen remains unidentified.

The specimen sequenced was naive CD4+ T cells from PBMCs. Subset of the sample: CD45RA+ positively selected. This clonotype was sampled from a man aged 18 to 30 in good health. Some clones in this sample may be carry-over from other donors' samples. The rearrangement joins TRBV5-1 to TRBJ2-5; D call uncertain. The CDR3 here is CASTIGWRKETQYF. The CDR3 nucleotides are TGCGCCAGCACCATTGGCTGGCGAAAAGAGACCCAGTACTTC. Full variable domain (missing parts from reference TRBV5-1 and TRBJ2-5): KAGVTQTPRYLIKTRGQQVTLSCSPISGHRSVSWYQQTPGQGLQFLFEYFSETQRNKGNFPGRFSGRQFSNSRSEMNVSTLELGDSALYLCASTIGWRKETQYFGPGTRLLVL.